This passage covers 32 T cell receptor beta chains from one sample sequenced in a study of CD8 T cell repertoires and HIV-1 epitope variants. These TCRs' antigens remain unknown. TCRdb keeps only in-frame clones here, not all; method: immunoSEQ multiplex PCR. The data show thousands of clones, approximately 66% seen once. The sample taken for sequencing was cultured CD8+ T cells derived from PBMCs. The receptors were gathered from a male donor with HIV.

This clone was seen just once. The chain links TRBV28 to TRBJ1-1, with TRBD1 matching over 8 bases. The CDR3 consists of 16 residues. Trimming took 1 base from V and 5 from J; bases not matched to a gene: 9. CDR1 MDHEN and CDR2 SYDVKM come from the germline V gene. This chain's CDR3 is CASSLSSGQGETEAFF. In nucleotides, the CDR3 is TGTGCCAGCAGTTTATCTTCCGGACAGGGAGAGACTGAAGCTTTCTTT.

The chain links TRBV2 to TRBJ2-1, with TRBD1 identical over 8 bases. The CDR3 consists of 15 residues. The junction had 11 bases not matched to a gene; V was cut back by 6 bases and J by 7 bases. Germline values: CDR1 SNHLY, CDR2 FYNNEI. The CDR3 DNA follows: TGTGCCAGCAGACTTCCGGGACAGGTAGAAAATGAGCAGTTCTTC. Amino acid sequence: CASRLPGQVENEQFF.

This clone was seen only once. The chain recombines TRBV5-1 with TRBJ2-3; no definite D call. Deletions cut 1 base from V and 0 bases from J, with 9 bases between. The CDR3 contains 15 residues. CDR1 is SGHRS and CDR2 is YFSETQ in the germline V gene. The CDR3 is CASSLFDYSTDTQYF. DNA of the CDR3: TGCGCCAGCAGCTTGTTTGATTACAGCACAGATACGCAGTATTTT.

This clone was recorded a few times. V gene TRBV9 combines with J gene TRBJ1-1; D ambiguous. This CDR3 region has 14 residues. Trimming shortened V by 4 bases and J by 1 base, and 11 bases separated the two germline ends. The germline CDR1 and CDR2 sequences are SGDLS and YYNGEE. The CDR3: CASSPKDGNTEAFF. CDR3 coding DNA: TGTGCCAGCAGCCCTAAGGACGGGAACACTGAAGCTTTCTTT.

The chain carries TRBV7-2 and TRBJ2-5; no clear D. This CDR3 comprises 14 residues. Trimming took off 2 bases at V and 2 bases at J, with 9 bases between the two ends. CDR1 SGHTA and CDR2 FQGNSA come from the germline V gene. CDR3 sequence: CASSLSLGQETQYF. The CDR3 region has the DNA TGTGCCAGCAGCTTATCGCTGGGGCAAGAGACCCAGTACTTC.

The J gene is TRBJ2-7, the V gene TRBV2, with D possibly TRBD2 on 6 matching bases. CDR1 is SNHLY and CDR2 is FYNNEI in the germline V gene. The CDR3 covers 14 residues. The V end lost 6 bases, the J end lost 3 bases, and 15 bases lay between the germline ends. The CDR3 protein is CASSFTAGLYEQYF. The CDR3 DNA follows: TGTGCCAGCAGCTTTACCGCGGGGCTCTACGAGCAGTACTTC.

This clone showed up just once. This sequence joins TRBV28 and TRBJ1-4, with D uncertain. Germline assignment: CDR1 MDHEN and CDR2 SYDVKM. Trimming stripped 7 bases from V and 10 bases from J, with 13 bases between. The CDR3 covers 12 residues. The CDR3, as DNA: TGTGCCAGCACCCCACCACGTGGAAAACTGTTTTTT. Protein: CASTPPRGKLFF. The variable domain in full, completed from reference TRBV28 and TRBJ1-4, reads DVKVTQSSRYLVKRTGEKVFLECVQDMDHENMFWYRQDPGLGLRLIYFSYDVKMKEKGDIPEGYSVSREKKERFSLILESASTNQTSMYLCASTPPRGKLFFGSGTQLSVL.

This chain links TRBV14 with TRBJ2-2; D may be TRBD1 (6 bases). Looked up from germline, CDR1 is SGHDN and CDR2 is FVKESK. The ends were cut back, 2 bases at V and 4 bases at J, with 11 bases in the middle. This CDR3 comprises 15 residues. The CDR3 reads CASSQSTRGTGELFF. CDR3 nucleotides: TGTGCCAGCAGCCAATCAACCAGGGGCACCGGGGAGCTGTTTTTT.

The chain employs TRBV9 and TRBJ1-1; D is ambiguous. V lost 4 bases to trimming and J lost 5 bases, with 12 bases between them. This CDR3 region has 13 residues. Germline V gene sequence: CDR1 SGDLS, CDR2 YYNGEE. Written as DNA, the CDR3 is TGTGCCAGCAGCTCCGAGGTTCAAACTGAAGCTTTCTTT. It translates to CASSSEVQTEAFF.

The genes are TRBV23-1 and TRBJ1-2, with a possible D match to TRBD1 (5 bases). TRBV23-1 is annotated as an ORF whose role is uncertain. V was clipped by 4 bases and J by 4 bases, with 16 bases between them. The length of the CDR3 is 15 residues. The CDR3 nucleotides read TGCGCCAGCAGTCGGCCGGACCTGGGGCCCTATGGCTACACCTTC. Protein product: CASSRPDLGPYGYTF.

This chain links TRBV28 with TRBJ2-3, with TRBD1 identical over 10 bases. The CDR3 loop spans 17 amino acids. The J segment lost 3 bases and the V segment lost 1 base, leaving 7 bases of the junction unmatched. Germline V CDR1 and CDR2: MDHEN, SYDVKM. The CDR3: CASSLFGTGEGTDTQYF. The DNA for the CDR3 is TGTGCCAGCAGTTTATTCGGGACAGGGGAAGGGACAGATACGCAGTATTTT.

This clone came up a few times. This chain uses TRBV7-9 with TRBJ2-3; D could derive from TRBD1 or TRBD2 (5 bases each). The V end lost 0 bases, the J end lost 2 bases, and 15 bases lay between the germline ends. The CDR3 is 17 amino acids. Germline CDR1 is SEHNR and CDR2 is FQNEAQ (reference sequence). The CDR3 DNA follows: TGTGCCAGCAGCTTAGCTACTTCTGGGGGAAACACAGATACGCAGTATTTT. Protein: CASSLATSGGNTDTQYF.

In its sample, this clone was seen a few times. This chain links TRBV4-2 with TRBJ1-6; D is undetermined. The ends were cut back, 0 bases at V and 6 bases at J, with 9 bases in the middle. The length of the CDR3 is 15 residues. The V gene's germline CDR1 is LGHNA and CDR2 YNFKEQ. In DNA, the CDR3 is TGTGCCAGCAGCCAAGAATTGCTCCTTAATTCACCCCTCCACTTT. Amino acids: CASSQELLLNSPLHF.

A few counts support this clone. This chain uses TRBV6-5 with TRBJ2-7; D ambiguous. This CDR3 region has 13 residues. V shed 5 bases and J shed 3 bases, with 11 bases lying between them. The germline V gene has CDR1 MNHEY and CDR2 SVGAGI. The CDR3 reads CASSPGLGYEQYF. CDR3 bases: TGTGCCAGCAGTCCGGGCCTCGGCTACGAGCAGTACTTC.

This clone has only a few counts. The chain has TRBV5-8 and TRBJ1-5; D remains ambiguous. Germline lookup yields CDR1 SGHTS and CDR2 YDEGEE. V was pared by 4 bases and J by 3 bases, with 17 bases between. CDR3 length: 16 residues. The CDR3: CASSRPQGLSNQPQHF. In nucleotides, the CDR3 is TGTGCCAGCAGCCGTCCTCAAGGCCTGTCCAATCAGCCCCAGCATTTT.

This clone was picked up a small number of times. The chain combines TRBV10-1 with TRBJ1-1; D is undetermined. This CDR3 has 13 amino acids. Germline assignment: CDR1 WNHNN and CDR2 SYGVQD (reference sequence). V dropped 7 bases and J dropped 4 bases, with 13 bases sitting between them. CDR3 residues: CASNSKRATEAFF. The CDR3 DNA is TGCGCCAGCAATTCTAAACGGGCCACTGAAGCTTTCTTT.

J is TRBJ2-1 and V is TRBV27; 9 positions agree with TRBD1. With 4 bases clipped from V and 6 bases from J, the junction kept 4 bases outside the gene matches. Per germline, CDR1 MNHEY and CDR2 SMNVEV (reference sequence). The CDR3 length is 14 residues. The CDR3 sequence: CASSSWTGVNEQFF. In nucleotides, the CDR3 is TGTGCCAGCAGTTCCTGGACAGGGGTCAATGAGCAGTTCTTC.

This clone was recorded a few times. V and J are TRBV6-1 and TRBJ2-3; 10 bases align to TRBD2. The trim removed 4 bases at V and 6 bases at J, leaving 10 bases unmatched. The CDR3 is 16 amino acids. CDR1 is MNHNS, CDR2 SASEGT, per germline. The CDR3 sequence is CASSATTSGRVDTQYF. The CDR3 nucleotides read TGTGCCAGCAGTGCAACGACTAGCGGGCGGGTGGATACGCAGTATTTT.

The rearrangement joins TRBV9 to TRBJ2-4; unclear D gene. Germline loops: CDR1 SGDLS, CDR2 YYNGEE. CDR3 length: 16 residues. The ends were cut back, 0 bases at V and 0 bases at J, with 10 bases in the middle. In DNA form, the CDR3 reads TGTGCCAGCAGCGTAGAGGCATCTCTAGCCAAAAACATTCAGTACTTC. It specifies CASSVEASLAKNIQYF.

This chain connects TRBV5-4 to TRBJ2-7, with a tentative D call TRBD1 (6 bases). Between the trimmed V and J ends, which lost 4 bases and 3 bases, there was a span of 14 bases. CDR1 SGHNT and CDR2 YYREEE come from the germline V gene (reference sequence). This CDR3 region has 14 residues. CDR3 DNA sequence: TGTGCCAGCAGCAGCTGGGACACCTACTACGAGCAGTACTTC. Protein: CASSSWDTYYEQYF.

The gene calls are TRBV7-6 and TRBJ2-5; 13 bases are shared with TRBD2. Trimming removed 4 bases from V and 4 bases from J; junction bases left unmatched: 12. Germline values: CDR1 SGHVS, CDR2 FNYEAQ. The CDR3 is made up of 18 amino acids. The CDR3 is CASSYLPGGLAGSETQYF. CDR3 sequence (DNA): TGTGCCAGCAGCTACTTACCGGGGGGACTAGCGGGGTCAGAGACCCAGTACTTC.

The sample holds a few counts of this clone. V gene TRBV11-2 combines with J gene TRBJ1-2; D gene ambiguous. The CDR3 has 13 residues. V was clipped by 5 bases and J by 3 bases, with 10 bases between them. Looked up from germline, CDR1 is SGHAT and CDR2 is FQNNGV. In nucleotides, the CDR3 is TGTGCCAGCAGCGCCGGGAGCTACTATGGCTACACCTTC. Amino acids: CASSAGSYYGYTF.

This clone was recorded a few times. The chain combines TRBV5-4 with TRBJ2-7, with 8 bases fitting TRBD1. Losses at the gene ends were 4 bases for V and 0 bases for J; bases not matched to a gene: 6. The CDR3 is 15 residues long. The germline CDR1 and CDR2 sequences are SGHNT and YYREEE (reference sequence). This chain's CDR3 is CASSQTGASSYEQYF. For the CDR3, the DNA is TGTGCCAGCAGCCAGACAGGGGCAAGCTCCTACGAGCAGTACTTC.

The chain combines TRBV19 with TRBJ2-5; 10 bases map to TRBD1. The V gene end was trimmed by 6 bases and the J gene end by 5 bases; junction bases not matched to a gene: 6. Germline CDR1 and CDR2: LNHDA and SQIVND (reference sequence). There are 14 residues in the CDR3. The CDR3 loop reads CASSGTGATETQYF. Written as DNA, the CDR3 is TGTGCCAGTAGCGGGACAGGGGCGACGGAGACCCAGTACTTC.

The chain recombines TRBV30 with TRBJ1-1, with TRBD1 matching over 10 bases. With V trimmed by 1 base and J by 7 bases, 3 bases remained unmatched. The CDR3 runs 13 residues. The V gene's germline CDR1 is GTSNPN and CDR2 SVGIG (reference sequence). CDR3 sequence reads: CAWSAGTGDEAFF. The CDR3 DNA reads TGTGCCTGGAGTGCAGGGACAGGGGATGAAGCTTTCTTT.

CDR3 sequence: CASSQDHRNLNYEQYF. The CDR3 nucleotides are TGCGCCAGCAGCCAGGACCACAGAAACCTTAACTACGAGCAGTACTTC. The V gene is TRBV4-3, the J gene TRBJ2-7; the D is unclear. V dropped 3 bases and J dropped 3 bases, with 18 bases sitting between them. The germline gives CDR1 LGHNA, CDR2 YSLEER. The CDR3 totals 16 residues.

This clone was counted a few times. The chain carries TRBV14 and TRBJ1-2; D might be TRBD1 (6 bases). Trimming took off 2 bases at V and 4 bases at J, with 8 bases between the two ends. Germline CDR1 and CDR2: SGHDN and FVKESK. The CDR3 has 13 residues. CDR3 in amino acids: CASSQQDSYGYTF. The CDR3 DNA sequence: TGTGCCAGCAGCCAACAGGACAGCTATGGCTACACCTTC.

This rearrangement joins TRBV11-3 to TRBJ2-1, with D maybe TRBD2 (5 bases). The CDR3 has 14 residues. Germline lookup yields CDR1 SGHNT and CDR2 YENEEA. Trimming left V 2 bases short and J 9 bases short, with 14 bases between. The CDR3 DNA reads as TGTGCCAGCAGCTTATCCCGCTCTAGCATTGAGCAGTTCTTC. It yields the protein CASSLSRSSIEQFF.

The count of this clone is one. The V and J genes are TRBV19 and TRBJ1-1; D might be TRBD1 (5 bases). The V gene's germline CDR1 is LNHDA and CDR2 SQIVND (reference sequence). The CDR3 is 15 amino acids. V lost 4 bases to trimming and J lost 0 bases, with 12 bases between them. The CDR3 coding sequence is TGTGCCAGTAGTAATAGCGGGGGGGTGAACACTGAAGCTTTCTTT. Protein product: CASSNSGGVNTEAFF.

This clone was counted between two and nine times. This rearrangement joins TRBV5-6 to TRBJ1-2, with D possibly matching TRBD1 (5 bases). The CDR3 runs 12 residues. Trimming took off 4 bases at V and 4 bases at J, with 8 bases between the two ends. Germline values: CDR1 SGHDT, CDR2 YYEEEE. CDR3 bases: TGTGCCAGCAGCCAAGACAGCTATGGCTACACCTTC. It yields the protein CASSQDSYGYTF.

CDR3 bases: TGTGCCAGCAGCCCCACGGGGGGGGGCGGCGATGAGCAGTTCTTC. Encoded protein: CASSPTGGGGDEQFF. This chain joins TRBV7-9 and TRBJ2-1; TRBD2 matches at 8 bases. The V segment lost 5 bases and the J segment 8 bases; nucleotides outside the gene matches: 11. The V gene's germline CDR1 is SEHNR and CDR2 FQNEAQ (reference sequence). The CDR3 has 15 residues.

The gene calls are TRBV28 and TRBJ1-1, with D perhaps TRBD1 (6 bases). V was pared by 6 bases and J by 0 bases, with 11 bases between. This CDR3 is 14 amino acids long. The germline CDR1 and CDR2 sequences are MDHEN and SYDVKM. The CDR3 reads CASRGGAVNTEAFF. The CDR3 DNA reads TGTGCCAGCAGGGGGGGGGCCGTGAACACTGAAGCTTTCTTT.